Described below is a single T cell receptor (beta chain) sequence and its context. The antigen is undetermined. The CDR3 consists of 17 residues. Trimming shortened V by 3 bases and J by 0 bases, and 15 bases separated the two germline ends. Per the germline V gene, CDR1 is SGHAT and CDR2 is FQNNGV. Though nominally healthy at sampling, donors likely had unrecorded immune exposures. This specimen belongs to a study of cytomegalovirus exposure and HLA in healthy donors. General study results and limits: Common viral pathogens (according to a later analysis) appeared linked to several of the most significant clusters. The study put 150 or so TCR beta chains on its list as cytomegalovirus-associated.

With 60 Vbeta and 13 Jbeta primers, the PCR was carried out. The table came from immunoSEQ multiplex PCR; TCRdb's copy has only in-frame clones and leaves some out. The data show 95,000 to 150,000 clones, approximately 66% seen once. Sequenced: PBMCs. The clonotype comes from a woman in her thirties or forties in good health and CMV-seropositive. The chain combines TRBV11-2 with TRBJ1-3; D is possibly TRBD1 (6 bases). The chain's CDR3 is CASSFERGFFSGNTIYF. The DNA for the CDR3 is TGTGCCAGCAGCTTTGAAAGGGGGTTTTTCTCTGGAAACACCATATATTTT.